Below are 15 T cell receptor beta chains sequenced from a single sample in a study of blood T cells in healthy people across ages. Alongside a J-beta primer mix, a sample-barcoded 5' primer served in a second PCR lasting roughly 7 to 12 cycles. Each CDR3 protein is one row after TCRdb ran MiXCR on the 5' RACE reads. In the table there are fewer than 800,000 distinct CDR3 sequences, roughly 20% of which are singletons. Specimen: blood. These receptors were obtained from an older man in good health.

The chain employs TRBV11-2 and TRBJ2-5; D is ambiguous. The J call may be faulty, since TRBJ2-7 better matches the DNA end. The CDR3 is made up of 14 amino acids. Germline-derived CDR1 and CDR2 are SGHAT and FQNNGV. CDR3 coding DNA: TGTGCCAGCAGCTTAAGTCCCGGTCCCTACGAGCAGTACTTC. Its protein product is CASSLSPGPYEQYF.

This clonotype was seen a handful of times. The V call is TRBV6-6, the J call TRBJ1-4, with D unresolved. Per the germline V gene, CDR1 is MNHNY and CDR2 is SVGAGI (reference sequence). The CDR3 extends over 12 amino acids. The V gene lost 2 bases and the J gene lost 7 bases, with 5 bases spanning the gap. Written as DNA, the CDR3 is TGTGCCAGCAGTTACACGAGTGAAAAACTGTTTTTT. It yields the protein CASSYTSEKLFF.

Worth noting for this clonotype: A junction boundary mismatches the germline segment, possibly from a read error. CDR3 in amino acids: CASSQVAGTHNEQFF. The CDR3 coding sequence is TGTGCCAGCAGTCAAGTAGCGGGAACCCACAATGAGCAGTTCTTC. This chain joins TRBV4-2 and TRBJ2-5; 8 bases are a match to TRBD2. The J call may be in error: the DNA end matches TRBJ2-1 better. Germline CDR1 is LGHNA and CDR2 is YNFKEQ. The CDR3 runs to 15 residues.

To note about this clonotype: In this CDR3 the conserved last residue, phenylalanine or tryptophan, is missing, so a read error is likely. The DNA is omitted, as the CDR3 cannot be located on it reliably, and the CDR3 follows TCRdb's listing. The chain combines TRBV21-1 with TRBJ1-5; the table's D call of TRBD1 was not tested on the DNA. TRBV21-1 is a recognized pseudogene. The CDR3 is 16 amino acids in total, end residues counted. CDR3: CASSKADRPTSQPQHL.

In its sample, this clonotype was seen a few times. The chain combines TRBV6-1 with TRBJ2-4; 7 nucleotides line up with TRBD2. This CDR3 region has 14 residues. V dropped 1 base and J dropped 9; count of bases not matched to a gene: 6. The germline gives CDR1 MNHNS, CDR2 SASEGT. CDR3 sequence reads: CASSEGTSLVIQYF. CDR3 DNA: TGTGCCAGCAGTGAAGGGACTAGTTTGGTCATTCAGTACTTC.

V is TRBV21-1 and J is TRBJ2-7. TRBV21-1 is recorded as a pseudogene. The CDR3 is 14 residues long. Here the CDR3 DNA reads TGTGCCAGCAGCAATGACCTTACTCCATACGAGCAGTACTTC. Its translation is CASSNDLTPYEQYF.

This clonotype was recorded a few times. The CDR3 carries no conserved terminal phenylalanine or tryptophan, so it likely arises from a read error. This chain uses TRBV5-1 with TRBJ2-1; D is possibly TRBD2 (6 bases). Germline V lookup: CDR1 SGHRS, CDR2 YFSETQ. V was trimmed by 1 base and J by 0 bases, leaving 8 bases between them. This CDR3 spans 15 amino acids. The CDR3 is CASSLLGGSYNEQFL. The CDR3 DNA sequence: TGCGCCAGCAGCTTGTTGGGGGGCTCCTACAATGAGCAGTTCCTC.

The sample holds one count of this clonotype. The J gene is TRBJ1-4, the V gene TRBV5-1, with D possibly matching TRBD1 (5 bases). This CDR3 region has 15 residues. The germline V and J ends were trimmed by 0 bases and 7 bases, with 13 bases remaining between them. The germline V gene encodes CDR1 SGHRS and CDR2 YFSETQ. As DNA, the CDR3 is TGCGCCAGCAGCTTGGAGGGGACGGGTCGTGAAAAACTGTTTTTT. It specifies CASSLEGTGREKLFF. The full variable domain, rest sourced from reference TRBV5-1 and TRBJ1-4, is KAGVTQTPRYLIKTRGQQVTLSCSPISGHRSVSWYQQTPGQGLQFLFEYFSETQRNKGNFPGRFSGRQFSNSRSEMNVSTLELGDSALYLCASSLEGTGREKLFFGSGTQLSVL.

Note on this clonotype: A much larger clone sits a single nucleotide away, making a read error possible. This chain joins TRBV12-3 or TRBV12-4 and TRBJ1-2, with D perhaps TRBD1 (5 bases). This CDR3 has 15 amino acids. V was cut by 4 bases and J by 5 bases, with 17 bases left in between. CDR3 nucleotide sequence: TGTGCCAGCAGTTCCTCGCCGGGACTGTTGTATGGCTACACCTTC. Translated, it gives CASSSSPGLLYGYTF.

V and J are TRBV5-1 and TRBJ1-4; 12 positions agree with TRBD1. There are 15 residues in the CDR3. Losses at the gene ends were 4 bases for V and 8 bases for J; bases not matched to a gene: 6. Per germline, CDR1 SGHRS and CDR2 YFSETQ. CDR3 DNA: TGCGCCAGCAGCGCGGGACAGGGGGCCCCCGAAAAACTGTTTTTT. Amino acid sequence: CASSAGQGAPEKLFF.

This clonotype was observed a few times. The V gene is TRBV5-5, the J gene TRBJ2-3, with 11 bases fitting TRBD1. The CDR3 runs 15 residues. V was pared by 4 bases and J by 5 bases, with 6 bases of the junction left unmatched. CDR1 is SGHKS and CDR2 is YYEKEE in the germline V gene (reference sequence). The CDR3 loop reads CASSEDRGRVDTQYF. CDR3 in DNA: TGTGCCAGCAGCGAGGACAGGGGGCGAGTAGATACGCAGTATTTT.

With respect to this clonotype: One junction end does not reproduce the germline sequence, and a read error may be involved. V usage is TRBV18 and J usage is TRBJ1-1; 9 nucleotides match TRBD1. The CDR3 covers 15 residues. In germline, CDR1 is KGHSH, CDR2 LQKENI. The CDR3 bases are TGTGCCAGCTCACCACGGACAGGGGAAAACACTGAATCTTTCTTT. It is translated as CASSPRTGENTESFF.

V and J are TRBV5-1 and TRBJ1-3; the D gene is possibly TRBD1 (5 bases). This CDR3 region has 18 residues. V lost 2 bases, J lost 2 bases, and 20 bases lay in between. Germline V gene lookup returns CDR1 SGHRS and CDR2 YFSETQ. CDR3 region: CASSFVGDIGGTGNTIYF. In DNA, the CDR3 is TGCGCCAGCAGCTTTGTAGGGGATATCGGAGGCACTGGAAACACCATATATTTT.

The table lists this clonotype with a few counts. The J gene is TRBJ2-7, the V gene TRBV20-1, with 9 bases that match TRBD1. The V gene end was trimmed by 1 base and the J gene end by 7 bases; junction bases not matched to a gene: 5. CDR3 length equals 13 residues. CDR1 is DFQATT and CDR2 is SNEGSKA in the germline V gene (reference sequence). The CDR3, as DNA: TGCAGTGCTAGAGGGGGGACAGGGAAAGAGCAGTACTTC. It yields the protein CSARGGTGKEQYF.

The CDR3 sequence: CASSPQGGLGYGYTF. DNA of the CDR3: TGTGCCAGCAGCCCGCAGGGGGGTCTTGGCTATGGCTACACCTTC. The rearrangement links TRBV7-9 to TRBJ1-2; 7 nucleotides line up with TRBD1. Germline V gene lookup returns CDR1 SEHNR and CDR2 FQNEAQ (reference sequence). This CDR3 has 15 amino acids. Trimming at V came to 5 bases and at J to 4 bases, leaving 10 bases not matched to a gene.